The next 26 T cell receptor beta chains were all read from a single sample in a study of vaccination and CD4 T cells after COVID-19. Treatment noted: 10-day PBMC culture with coronavirus spike peptide pools or control peptides (ViraFEST assay). The Oncomine TCR Beta short-read assay generated sequence data from the DNA of cultured CD4+ T cells. Each CDR3 protein gets one entry after TCRdb re-called the PCR reads with MiXCR. The data contain tens of thousands of distinct CDR3 sequences, roughly 40% of them singletons. Which antigens these TCRs recognize remains unknown. The material was CD4+ T cells from blood, cultured in vitro, obtained after SARS-CoV-2 vaccination. The receptor source for this set is a human donor who had recovered from COVID-19.

Only a few counts were recorded for this clonotype. The chain carries TRBV20-1 and TRBJ1-2; 8 positions match TRBD1. Germline-derived CDR1 and CDR2 are DFQATT and SNEGSKA (reference sequence). The CDR3 is made up of 14 amino acids. The CDR3 protein is CSVGGQGDLYGYTF. The CDR3 DNA sequence: TGCAGCGTCGGTGGACAGGGAGACCTATATGGCTACACCTTC.

The table lists this clonotype with a count of one. This chain uses TRBV6-1 with TRBJ2-1; D is unclear. Between the trimmed V and J ends, which lost 7 bases and 8 bases, there was a span of 18 bases. The germline gives CDR1 MNHNS, CDR2 SASEGT. The CDR3 covers 14 residues. This CDR3 is CASKRNSFNDEQFF. In nucleotides, the CDR3 is TGTGCCAGCAAACGAAACTCCTTCAACGATGAGCAGTTCTTC.

Points on this clonotype: One junction end does not reproduce the germline sequence, and a read error may be involved. This chain connects TRBV28 to TRBJ1-1, with TRBD1 matching over 8 bases. This CDR3 spans 11 amino acids. The germline V gene encodes CDR1 MDHEN and CDR2 SYDVKM. The CDR3 DNA reads as TGTGCCAGCGGCAAACAGGGGGGGGCTCTCTTT. Translated: CASGKQGGALF.

The rearrangement links TRBV19 to TRBJ2-5; perhaps TRBD2 as D (7 bases). The length of the CDR3 is 15 residues. Germline CDR1 is LNHDA and CDR2 is SQIVND (reference sequence). Trimming stripped 3 bases from V and 5 bases from J, with 16 bases between. DNA for the CDR3: TGTGCCAGTAGTATGGAGGGGGGGCCAGTGGAGACCCAGTACTTC. This translates into CASSMEGGPVETQYF.

This clonotype was counted between two and nine times. The chain combines TRBV15 with TRBJ1-2; D is unresolved. This CDR3 contains 14 residues. From germline, CDR1 is LNHNV and CDR2 YYDKDF (reference sequence). V gave up 4 bases and J gave up 8 bases, with 17 bases separating them. This CDR3 is CATSTRTVGRGYTF. DNA of the CDR3: TGTGCCACCAGCACTCGGACGGTTGGGAGGGGCTACACCTTC.

The chain links TRBV12-3 or TRBV12-4 to TRBJ2-7; weak D call: TRBD2 (5 bases). This CDR3 contains 14 residues. Trimming pared 3 bases from V and 4 bases from J, leaving 13 bases between. CDR3 sequence reads: CASSLGSSGYEQYF. The DNA for the CDR3 is TGTGCCAGCAGTTTGGGGAGTAGTGGGTACGAGCAGTACTTC.

The rearrangement joins TRBV20-1 to TRBJ2-3, with D possibly matching TRBD2 (5 bases). Looked up from germline, CDR1 is DFQATT and CDR2 is SNEGSKA (reference sequence). Trimming stripped 1 base from V and 1 base from J, with 6 bases between. The CDR3 runs 13 residues. In DNA form, the CDR3 reads TGCAGTGCTAGAGTTAGCGGCACAGATACGCAGTATTTT. Translation: CSARVSGTDTQYF.

V is TRBV7-2 and J is TRBJ2-2; D remains ambiguous. V gave up 1 base and J gave up 2 bases, with 8 bases separating them. The germline CDR1 and CDR2 sequences are SGHTA and FQGNSA. There are 15 residues in the CDR3. In DNA, the CDR3 is TGTGCCAGCAGCTTAGAGGCCAGAAACACCGGGGAGCTGTTTTTT. Translation gives CASSLEARNTGELFF.

The chain is built from TRBV7-2 and TRBJ2-1, with 12 nucleotides matching TRBD2. This CDR3 region has 17 residues. Germline V gives CDR1 SGHTA, CDR2 FQGNSA. The V and J ends lost 1 base and 7 bases, in that order; junction bases with no gene match: 8. The DNA for the CDR3 is TGTGCCAGCAGCTTAGTAGGTCTAGCGGGAGGGCGGAATGAGCAGTTCTTC. It specifies CASSLVGLAGGRNEQFF. The full variable domain, with the rest looked up from reference TRBV7-2 and TRBJ2-1, is GAGVSQSPSNKVTEKGKDVELRCDPISGHTALYWYRQSLGQGLEFLIYFQGNSAPDKSGLPSDRFSAERTGGSVSTLTIQRTQQEDSAVYLCASSLVGLAGGRNEQFFGPGTRLTVL.

The CDR3 region has the DNA TGCGCCAGCTCTCTCCTAGCCACCGGGGAGCTGTTTTTT. Encoded protein: CASSLLATGELFF. The chain uses TRBV10-2 and TRBJ2-2; maybe TRBD2 (5 bases). With 8 bases removed from V and 4 bases from J, the gap between germline ends came to 11 bases. CDR1 is WSHSY and CDR2 is SAAADI in the germline V gene. The CDR3 totals 13 residues.

This clonotype was counted only a few times. The rearrangement joins TRBV20-1 to TRBJ1-1; no definite D call. Germline V gives CDR1 DFQATT, CDR2 SNEGSKA (reference sequence). Trimming removed 2 bases at V and 5 bases at J, with 15 bases between. This CDR3 has 14 amino acids. In DNA form, the CDR3 reads TGCAGTGCTAGAAAAAGATCTGGGGAAACTGAAGCTTTCTTT. Its protein is CSARKRSGETEAFF.

This clonotype was detected a few times. The chain uses TRBV24-1 and TRBJ1-2, with no clear D. The CDR3 is made up of 11 amino acids. Trimming took off 4 bases at V and 3 bases at J, with 2 bases between the two ends. CDR1 KGHDR and CDR2 SFDVKD come from the germline V gene. The CDR3 bases are TGTGCCACCAGTGACTACTATGGCTACACCTTC. This gives the protein CATSDYYGYTF.

As concerns this clonotype: The junction and the germline gene differ at one end; a read error may be behind it. The chain employs TRBV27 and TRBJ2-5; 13 bases match TRBD2. Germline assignment: CDR1 MNHEY and CDR2 SMNVEV (reference sequence). The CDR3 totals 16 residues. This CDR3 is CVSTRLAGGSQETQYF. The CDR3 DNA sequence: TGTGTCAGCACACGACTAGCGGGAGGATCTCAAGAGACCCAGTACTTC.

The CDR3 bases are TGCAGTGCTAAACTAGCGGGAGTGGGCAATGAGCAGTTCTTC. It translates to CSAKLAGVGNEQFF. The chain joins TRBV20-1 to TRBJ2-1, with 11 bases aligning to TRBD2. CDR1 and CDR2 from the germline V gene are DFQATT and SNEGSKA (reference sequence). The CDR3 totals 14 residues. J lost 6 bases, V lost 4 bases, and 5 bases had no gene match.

This clonotype was picked up a small number of times. The gene calls are TRBV27 and TRBJ2-3, with no clear D. This CDR3 contains 13 residues. Germline V gene data show CDR1 as MNHEY and CDR2 as SMNVEV (reference sequence). V lost 11 bases and J lost 4, with 16 bases in between. The CDR3 reads CASCGSRADTQYF. In nucleotides, the CDR3 is TGTGCCTCTTGTGGGTCTCGGGCAGATACGCAGTATTTT.

A note on this clonotype: One junction end does not reproduce the germline sequence, and a read error may be involved. The chain is built from TRBV6-2 or TRBV6-3 and TRBJ2-7; perhaps D is TRBD1 or TRBD2 (5 bases each). The CDR3 has 12 amino acids. Germline V gene sequence: CDR1 MNHEY, CDR2 SVGEGT. CDR3 residues: CVSSYSGAEQYF. CDR3 sequence (DNA): TGTGTCAGCAGTTACTCCGGGGCCGAGCAGTACTTC.

This clonotype was detected only a few times. This rearrangement joins TRBV20-1 to TRBJ2-5; D is possibly TRBD1 (6 bases). This CDR3 comprises 14 residues. Germline V gene lookup returns CDR1 DFQATT and CDR2 SNEGSKA (reference sequence). Trimming left V 5 bases short and J 3 bases short, with 16 bases between. CDR3 sequence (DNA): TGCAGTGCTCATCGAGGGGGAAGGGAAGAGACCCAGTACTTC. This codes for CSAHRGGREETQYF.

This chain connects TRBV6-1 to TRBJ2-7; D not resolved. Germline CDR1 is MNHNS and CDR2 is SASEGT. The CDR3 has 13 residues. Trimming left V 7 bases short and J 0 bases short, with 10 bases between. CDR3 region: CASKNPGSYEQYF. In DNA form, the CDR3 reads TGTGCCAGCAAAAACCCGGGCTCCTACGAGCAGTACTTC.

This clonotype was seen a single time. The chain employs TRBV30 and TRBJ2-5; D possibly corresponds to TRBD1 (5 bases). The CDR3 totals 12 residues. Trimming removed 2 bases at V and 5 bases at J, with 9 bases between. From germline, CDR1 is GTSNPN and CDR2 SVGIG (reference sequence). CDR3 coding DNA: TGTGCCTGGAGTTCAGGGTTGGAGACCCAGTACTTC. Its protein is CAWSSGLETQYF.

This clonotype was detected only a few times. The chain recombines TRBV20-1 with TRBJ1-5, with D maybe TRBD1 (6 bases). CDR1 is DFQATT and CDR2 is SNEGSKA in the germline V gene (reference sequence). Deletions cut 2 bases from V and 1 base from J, with 12 bases between. CDR3 length: 15 residues. This CDR3 reads CSARSSQGSNQPQHF. The CDR3, as DNA: TGCAGTGCTAGATCGAGCCAGGGGAGCAATCAGCCCCAGCATTTT.

The chain uses TRBV7-9 and TRBJ1-1; TRBD1 agrees at 10 bases. V lost 3 bases and J lost 2; bases outside the gene matches: 6. The CDR3 covers 16 residues. In germline, CDR1 is SEHNR, CDR2 FQNEAQ (reference sequence). In DNA, the CDR3 is TGTGCCAGCAGCTTCACCGGGACAGGGGCTAACACTGAAGCTTTCTTT. Protein product: CASSFTGTGANTEAFF.

The rearrangement links TRBV27 to TRBJ2-7; D is possibly TRBD2 (5 bases). The V and J ends lost 5 bases and 3 bases respectively, with 20 bases between them. The CDR3 runs 16 residues. Germline V gene lookup returns CDR1 MNHEY and CDR2 SMNVEV (reference sequence). In DNA, the CDR3 is TGTGCCAGCAGTCCCCGCATTGGCACTGAGGGCTACGAGCAGTACTTC. Translating it yields CASSPRIGTEGYEQYF.

The rearrangement uses TRBV9 and TRBJ1-1, with 8 bases lining up with TRBD1. Germline CDR1 SGDLS, CDR2 YYNGEE. V was clipped by 4 bases and J by 4 bases; unmatched bases: 3. The CDR3 runs to 13 residues. For the CDR3, the DNA is TGTGCCAGCAGCTTCGGACAGGGCACTGAAGCTTTCTTT. It codes for CASSFGQGTEAFF.

The chain recombines TRBV27 with TRBJ2-4, with a possible D match to TRBD1 (5 bases). Trimming pared 5 bases from V and 1 base from J, leaving 12 bases between. The CDR3 extends over 15 amino acids. Germline assignment: CDR1 MNHEY and CDR2 SMNVEV (reference sequence). CDR3 sequence reads: CASSPPGMAKNIQYF. CDR3 bases: TGTGCCAGCAGTCCGCCAGGGATGGCCAAAAACATTCAGTACTTC.

The chain is built from TRBV7-2 and TRBJ2-2, with D possibly matching TRBD2 (6 bases). The CDR3 spans 15 residues. Germline V CDR1 and CDR2: SGHTA, FQGNSA. Trimming cost V 0 bases and J 3 bases, with 8 bases left between them. The CDR3 nucleotides are TGTGCCAGCAGCTTAGCCTTAGCGGACACCGGGGAGCTGTTTTTT. Its protein is CASSLALADTGELFF.

The chain combines TRBV6-1 with TRBJ2-3; 12 positions agree with TRBD2. V was clipped by 5 bases and J by 5 bases; unmatched bases: 8. CDR3 length: 16 residues. From germline, CDR1 is MNHNS and CDR2 SASEGT. CDR3 coding DNA: TGTGCCAGCAGTCCCCGACTAGCGGGGGAGCAAGATACGCAGTATTTT. It yields the protein CASSPRLAGEQDTQYF.